This is a list of T cell receptor beta chains from one sample in a study of T-cell reconstitution after alpha-beta-depleted transplantation in children. TCRdb analysed the PCR reads with MiXCR anew, one entry per CDR3 protein. The sample carries hundreds of thousands of distinct CDR3 sequences, 20% to 30% recorded once. Source: PBMCs, mostly from graft donor cells, taken 360 days after TCRalphabeta/CD19-depleted stem cell transplant. Receptors originate from a female patient aged 2-10 years who had a stem cell transplant for congenital amegakaryocytic thrombocytopenia, so the T cells may come from the graft donor. The CDR3 runs from the conserved cysteine through the conserved F or W. Fields, in order: clone size, D gene, V gene, J gene, CDR3 DNA, CDR3 protein. A D gene is named only where the DNA matches it firmly. The size entry is marked missing in some rows and otherwise reads once, few, many or a size class.

few	NA	TRBV7-6	TRBJ2-5	TGTGCCAGCAGCGTCACCGGGATTCAAGAGACCCAGTACTTC	CASSVTGIQETQYF
NA	NA	TRBV4-3	TRBJ2-1	TGCGCCAGCAGCCAAGGTGTATATGCGGCGGGGTCCTACAATGAGCAGTTCTTC	CASSQGVYAAGSYNEQFF
NA	NA	TRBV4-3	TRBJ1-2	TGCGCCAGCAGCCAAGATTTACCTTATGGCTACACCTTC	CASSQDLPYGYTF
NA	TRBD1	TRBV5-1	TRBJ2-3	TGCGCCAGCACGGACAGGGGGCCCCCAGATACGCAGTATTTT	CASTDRGPPDTQYF
NA	NA	TRBV20-1	TRBJ2-1	TGCAGTGCTGGGGGGGGGGCCTATGAGCAGTTCTTC	CSAGGGAYEQFF
few	NA	TRBV18	TRBJ2-1	TGTGCCAGCTCATCGGGGACCTACAATGAGCAGTTCTTC	CASSSGTYNEQFF
many	NA	TRBV7-2	TRBJ2-1	TGTGCCAGCAGCTTAGGGTCGGGTTACAATGAGCAGTTCTTC	CASSLGSGYNEQFF
many	TRBD2	TRBV5-1	TRBJ2-1	TGCGCCAGCAGCTTGGCGTTTGGCAATTCCGGGACTAGCGGGTTTAATGAGCAGTTCTTC	CASSLAFGNSGTSGFNEQFF
few	TRBD2	TRBV6-4	TRBJ2-1	TGTGCCAGCCACAGCGGGACCTCCTACTACAATGAGCAGTTCTTC	CASHSGTSYYNEQFF
few	NA	TRBV5-1	TRBJ2-2	TGCGCCAGCTCCCCCCCCGCGAACACCGGGGAGCTGTTTTTT	CASSPPANTGELFF
NA	NA	TRBV14	TRBJ2-2	TGTGCCAGCAGCCATCTCGGGGGCGCGGGGACCGGGGAGCTGTTTTTT	CASSHLGGAGTGELFF
NA	NA	TRBV4-1	TRBJ1-4	TGCGCCAGCAGCAGGACACGGGGGGAAAAACTGTTTTTT	CASSRTRGEKLFF
NA	NA	TRBV24-1	TRBJ1-1	TGTGCCACCAGTGGGGGGAAGAACACTGAAGCTTTCTTT	CATSGGKNTEAFF
NA	TRBD1	TRBV27	TRBJ2-5	TGTGCCAGCAGTAAGGAGACAGGGAATGGGGAGACCCAGTACTTC	CASSKETGNGETQYF
few	NA	TRBV29-1	TRBJ2-5	TGCAGCGTCGCCCTTGACTGGGGGCTGATAGGGGTGGGCCAAGAGACCCAGTACTTC	CSVALDWGLIGVGQETQYF
few	NA	TRBV4-1	TRBJ2-1	TGCGCCAGCAGGGGTGCTAGCTCCTACAATGAGCAGTTCTTC	CASRGASSYNEQFF
NA	NA	TRBV4-3	TRBJ2-7	TGCGCCAGCAGCCAAGTAGCCGACCCTCCCTACGAGCAGTACTTC	CASSQVADPPYEQYF
NA	NA	TRBV14	TRBJ2-7	TGTGCCAGCAGCGACGGGGTTCGCGAGCAGTACTTC	CASSDGVREQYF
NA	NA	TRBV20-1	TRBJ1-1	TGCAGTGCCAGGCAGGTGGGAGATGTCCCTGAAGCTTTCTTT	CSARQVGDVPEAFF
NA	NA	TRBV20-1	TRBJ2-1	TGCAGTGCAGGGGGCGGGAGCTCCTACAATGAGCAGTTCTTC	CSAGGGSSYNEQFF
few	NA	TRBV28	TRBJ2-6	TGTGCCAGCAGTGATACAGGGTCTGGGGCCAACGTCCTGACTTTC	CASSDTGSGANVLTF
NA	NA	TRBV7-9	TRBJ2-1	TGTGCCAGCAGACCTAGATCTATCTCCTACAATGAGCAGTTCTTC	CASRPRSISYNEQFF